Below, one TCR beta chain is given with its context. Its specificity is unknown. This record belongs to a study of T cell responses to AZD1222 COVID-19 vaccine. Data came from immunoSEQ multiplex PCR; TCRdb stores just in-frame clones and leaves some out. The sample includes around 140,000 clones, just over 90% seen only once; the top ten take around 0.99%. Study-wide findings and caveats: The repertoires were collected only after the peak T cell response. Nearly half of spike-specific TCRs reportedly target unmutated variant regions. CD4 TCRs linked to vaccination spanned spike, dominating at 160-218 and 743-854. Spike-specific TCRs gained breadth and depth after people received two AZD1222 doses.

The CDR3 consists of 16 residues. Germline CDR1 reads MNHNS; CDR2 reads SASEGT. V was shortened by 1 base and J by 4 bases, with 14 bases between the two germline ends. This specimen was peripheral blood, taken 28 days after the second AZD1222 dose. The sequence was collected from an adult who received the AZD1222 COVID-19 vaccine. The chain couples TRBV6-1 to TRBJ1-5, with D hard to call. In DNA, the CDR3 is TGTGCCAGCAGTGAAGGTGTGGGAGGGTTTAATCAGCCCCAGCATTTT. Translating it yields CASSEGVGGFNQPQHF.